The 7 T cell receptor beta chains listed next were all sequenced from one sample in a study of blood T cells in healthy people across ages (dated by TCRdb to 2015 to 2017). Libraries were made using 5' RACE. A second PCR of roughly 7 to 12 cycles was run with a J-beta primer mix and a sample-barcoded 5' primer. TCRdb ran its own pipeline on the public reads, namely fastp trimming at Q25 and MiXCR clone calling, and kept in-frame beta chains. Every CDR3 protein is listed once, alongside the most common genes and DNA of its rows. Across this sample there are 1.5 million to 2 million distinct CDR3 sequences, with roughly two fifths seen only once. The ten largest clones capture under 25% of the sample. Sequenced sample: blood. The receptors derive from a human donor in good health.

This chain links TRBV29-1 with TRBJ1-1, with no clear D. The CDR3 loop spans 13 amino acids. The V gene's germline CDR1 is SQVTM and CDR2 ANQGSEA. V lost 6 bases and J 1 base, leaving 12 bases between the germline ends. The CDR3 nucleotides read TGCAGCGTACAAGGGAGGGCGAACACTGAAGCTTTCTTT. Amino acid sequence: CSVQGRANTEAFF.

The rearrangement uses TRBV12-3 or TRBV12-4 and TRBJ2-1; 10 bases fit TRBD2. Unmatched junction bases numbered 10, after V lost 5 bases and J lost 9 bases. The CDR3 sequence is 15 residues long. The CDR3 DNA sequence: TGTGCCAGCAGTCCCCGACTAGCGGGTTCCTCTGAGCAGTTCTTC. Its protein is CASSPRLAGSSEQFF.

This chain uses TRBV19 with TRBJ2-2, with D possibly TRBD1 on 6 matching bases. CDR1 and CDR2 (germline): LNHDA, SQIVND (reference sequence). This CDR3 spans 14 amino acids. With 3 bases removed from V and 7 bases from J, the gap between germline ends came to 12 bases. This chain's CDR3 is CASSIPVGGGELFF. CDR3 DNA sequence: TGTGCCAGTAGTATCCCCGTAGGGGGCGGGGAGCTGTTTTTT.

J is TRBJ2-3 and V is TRBV3-1; tentative D call: TRBD2 (6 bases). The germline CDR1 and CDR2 sequences are LGHDT and YNNKEL (reference sequence). This CDR3 spans 17 amino acids. The ends were cut back, 1 base at V and 5 bases at J, with 19 bases in the middle. Written as DNA, the CDR3 is TGTGCCAGCAGCCAAGCGGGGGTAGGGATAATTATAGATACGCAGTATTTT. This translates into CASSQAGVGIIIDTQYF.

The chain combines TRBV5-1 with TRBJ1-2; tentative D call: TRBD1 (6 bases). The CDR3 is 13 amino acids. The germline CDR1 and CDR2 sequences are SGHRS and YFSETQ. V lost 2 bases to trimming and J lost 6 bases, with 11 bases between them. CDR3 coding DNA: TGCGCCAGCAGCTTTTGGGGGCAGGATGGCTACACCTTC. Protein product: CASSFWGQDGYTF.

This clonotype was recorded many times. The junction shows a germline mismatch at one end, possibly a read error. The chain combines TRBV2 with TRBJ2-5; D is unclear. In germline, CDR1 is SNHLY, CDR2 FYNNEI. The CDR3 spans 12 residues. CDR3 region: CASSDLQETQYF. CDR3 nucleotide sequence: TGCGCCAGCAGCGATCTCCAAGAGACCCAGTACTTC.

This chain connects TRBV15 to TRBJ2-4, with D perhaps matching TRBD1 (5 bases). The DNA matches TRBJ2-7 better at its end, which makes the J call doubtful. The CDR3 loop spans 15 amino acids. In germline, CDR1 is LNHNV, CDR2 YYDKDF (reference sequence). This CDR3 is CATSRGSKGFYEQYF. For the CDR3, the DNA is TGTGCCACCAGCAGAGGTTCGAAGGGGTTCTACGAGCAGTACTTC.